The next 21 T cell receptor beta chains were all read from a single sample in a study of T cell responses to AZD1222 COVID-19 vaccine. Some clones are missing from TCRdb's copy, which holds only in-frame ones; the method was immunoSEQ multiplex PCR. This sample carries approximately 92,000 clones, approximately 90% of them seen once, and the ten largest clones take about a tenth. The source material was peripheral blood, sampled on day 0 of AZD1222 vaccination. The source is an adult in good health.

The chain carries TRBV6-6 and TRBJ2-5, with TRBD2 identical over 12 bases. CDR1 is MNHNY and CDR2 is SVGAGI in the germline V gene (reference sequence). The CDR3 has 15 amino acids. Trimming cost V 5 bases and J 2 bases; bases outside gene matches: 3. This chain's CDR3 is CASSNLAGGQETQYF. The CDR3, as DNA: TGTGCCAGCAGTAACCTAGCGGGGGGGCAAGAGACCCAGTACTTC.

The genes are TRBV19 and TRBJ1-5, with a weak D call TRBD1 (6 bases). Per the germline V gene, CDR1 is LNHDA and CDR2 is SQIVND (reference sequence). The CDR3 spans 12 residues. V lost 6 bases to trimming and J lost 7 bases, with 10 bases between them. The CDR3 nucleotides are TGTGCCAGTAGGCTACAGGGCCAGCCCCAGCATTTT. This translates into CASRLQGQPQHF.

The chain couples TRBV30 to TRBJ1-4; D gene ambiguous. Between the trimmed V and J ends, which lost 0 bases and 7 bases, there was a span of 6 bases. Per the germline V gene, CDR1 is GTSNPN and CDR2 is SVGIG (reference sequence). This CDR3 has 12 residues. The CDR3 nucleotides are TGTGCCTGGAGTGTAGGGTTTGAAAAACTGTTTTTT. Translated: CAWSVGFEKLFF.

The chain uses TRBV7-2 and TRBJ1-1, with 8 nucleotides matching TRBD1. V was clipped by 4 bases and J by 11 bases; unmatched bases: 6. CDR1 and CDR2 (germline): SGHTA, FQGNSA. CDR3 length: 12 amino acids. In DNA, the CDR3 is TGTGCCAGCAGCTCTGACAGGGGAAGCGCTTTCTTT. It codes for CASSSDRGSAFF.

This clone was counted at least ten times. J is TRBJ1-2 and V is TRBV7-9; no clear D gene. The germline V and J ends were trimmed by 7 bases and 8 bases, with 14 bases remaining between them. This CDR3 spans 12 amino acids. In germline, CDR1 is SEHNR, CDR2 FQNEAQ (reference sequence). CDR3 sequence reads: CASISSRGGYTF. CDR3 sequence (DNA): TGTGCCAGCATTTCGAGCCGCGGAGGCTACACCTTC.

The chain couples TRBV7-2 to TRBJ1-6; D gene ambiguous. The CDR3 totals 13 residues. Trimming pared 1 base from V and 8 bases from J, leaving 6 bases between. From germline, CDR1 is SGHTA and CDR2 FQGNSA. Written as DNA, the CDR3 is TGTGCCAGCAGCTTAGACTCATATTCACCCCTCCACTTT. Translating gives CASSLDSYSPLHF.

About this clone: This sample also contains other DNA sequences that code for the same CDR3. This sequence joins TRBV3-1 (or the pseudogene TRBV3-2) and TRBJ1-5, with D tentatively TRBD1 (6 bases). V was cut by 4 bases and J by 4 bases, with 11 bases left in between. Germline CDR1 is LGHDT and CDR2 is YNNKEL (reference sequence). The CDR3 is made up of 14 amino acids. CDR3 in amino acids: CASSPRGGNQPQHF. As DNA, the CDR3 is TGTGCCAGCAGCCCTAGGGGGGGGAATCAGCCCCAGCATTTT.

The DNA of the CDR3 is TGTGCCAGCAATCTACCGGGACAGGGCTACGAGCAGTACTTC. It is translated as CASNLPGQGYEQYF. This chain joins TRBV6-5 and TRBJ2-7; 9 bases map to TRBD1. Trimming cost V 7 bases and J 3 bases; bases outside gene matches: 7. Germline CDR1 MNHEY, CDR2 SVGAGI. The CDR3 is 14 amino acids.

The rearrangement joins TRBV28 to TRBJ2-7, with a tentative D call TRBD1 (6 bases). The CDR3 has 12 residues. Trimming took off 7 bases at V and 4 bases at J, with 11 bases between the two ends. Per the germline V gene, CDR1 is MDHEN and CDR2 is SYDVKM. The CDR3 region has the DNA TGTGCCAGCACCCCGGACAGATACGAGCAGTACTTC. Protein: CASTPDRYEQYF.

Details on this clone: The junction departs from the called germline gene at one end, perhaps through a read error. The chain has TRBV5-1 and TRBJ1-4; D remains ambiguous. Germline V CDR1 and CDR2: SGHRS, YFSETQ. The CDR3 is made up of 15 amino acids. CDR3 nucleotide sequence: TGCGCCAGCAACTTGGAGGCGGACGGGGTCGAAAAACTGTTTTTT. This translates into CASNLEADGVEKLFF.

Only one count was recorded for this clone. V is TRBV29-1 and J is TRBJ1-5; D is uncertain. Trimming pared 4 bases from V and 3 bases from J, leaving 7 bases between. The germline V gene encodes CDR1 SQVTM and CDR2 ANQGSEA. The CDR3 has 12 residues. CDR3 sequence reads: CSVVAPNQPQHF. CDR3 in DNA: TGCAGCGTTGTCGCCCCCAATCAGCCCCAGCATTTT. The variable domain in full, completed from reference TRBV29-1 and TRBJ1-5, reads SAVISQKPSRDICQRGTSLTIQCQVDSQVTMMFWYRQQPGQSLTLIATANQGSEATYESGFVIDKFPISRPNLTFSTLTVSNMSPEDSSIYLCSVVAPNQPQHFGDGTRLSIL.

The gene calls are TRBV7-6 and TRBJ2-3; 13 bases align to TRBD2. The germline V gene has CDR1 SGHVS and CDR2 FNYEAQ. The V segment lost 2 bases and the J segment 4 bases; nucleotides outside the gene matches: 15. This CDR3 has 20 amino acids. The DNA of the CDR3 is TGTGCCAGCAGCTTACGTACGGGGCCTACTAGCGGGGGGGCGCCAGATACGCAGTATTTT. Translating it yields CASSLRTGPTSGGAPDTQYF.

The CDR3 spells CAISRAGDINSPLHF. CDR3 sequence (DNA): TGTGCCATCAGCCGGGCAGGGGATATAAATTCACCCCTCCACTTT. The J gene is TRBJ1-6, the V gene TRBV10-3; tentative D call: TRBD1 (6 bases). The V and J ends lost 6 bases and 7 bases respectively, with 16 bases between them. Germline V lookup: CDR1 ENHRY, CDR2 SYGVKD. This CDR3 contains 15 residues.

This chain uses TRBV7-8 with TRBJ2-7; tentatively, D is TRBD2 (5 bases). CDR1 is SGHVS, CDR2 FQNEAQ, per germline. This CDR3 has 16 amino acids. The ends were cut back, 5 bases at V and 0 bases at J, with 17 bases in the middle. CDR3 loop: CASSKQAPGGSYEQYF. CDR3 bases: TGTGCCAGCAGCAAGCAGGCTCCTGGAGGCTCCTACGAGCAGTACTTC.

This chain uses TRBV2 with TRBJ1-4; tentatively, D is TRBD1 (6 bases). CDR1 is SNHLY, CDR2 FYNNEI, per germline. This CDR3 spans 13 amino acids. V was trimmed by 7 bases and J by 5 bases, leaving 11 bases between them. The CDR3 reads CASTRDKNEKLFF. The CDR3 DNA reads TGTGCCAGCACACGGGACAAGAATGAAAAACTGTTTTTT. Full variable domain (rest looked up from reference TRBV2 and TRBJ1-4): EPEVTQTPSHQVTQMGQEVILRCVPISNHLYFYWYRQILGQKVEFLVSFYNNEISEKSEIFDDQFSVERPDGSNFTLKIRSTKLEDSAMYFCASTRDKNEKLFFGSGTQLSVL.

The chain is built from TRBV2 and TRBJ2-7; TRBD2 is a possible D gene (6 bases). CDR1 is SNHLY and CDR2 is FYNNEI in the germline V gene. V was pared by 4 bases and J by 7 bases, with 17 bases between. CDR3 size: 14 residues. As DNA, the CDR3 is TGTGCCAGCAGTGTAGCCGGGAGCTTGAGAGAGCAGTACTTC. This encodes CASSVAGSLREQYF.

This chain uses TRBV5-8 with TRBJ2-1; D may be TRBD2 (7 bases). The CDR3 runs 15 residues. CDR1 is SGHTS and CDR2 is YDEGEE in the germline V gene. V lost 0 bases to trimming and J lost 7 bases, with 14 bases between them. The CDR3 region has the DNA TGTGCCAGCAGCTTGGGGGGGGGCCTATCTAATGAGCAGTTCTTC. This gives the protein CASSLGGGLSNEQFF.

This chain uses TRBV9 with TRBJ1-6; D is ambiguous. The CDR3 loop spans 13 amino acids. Germline-derived CDR1 and CDR2 are SGDLS and YYNGEE. V was cut by 4 bases and J by 8 bases, with 10 bases left in between. This chain's CDR3 is CASSQTLDSPLHF. CDR3 sequence (DNA): TGTGCCAGCAGCCAAACTCTTGATTCACCCCTCCACTTT.

The chain uses TRBV7-2 and TRBJ2-1, with D perhaps TRBD1 or TRBD2 (5 bases each). V lost 0 bases, J lost 7 bases, and 10 bases lay in between. Germline CDR1 and CDR2: SGHTA and FQGNSA. This CDR3 is built from 14 residues. As DNA, the CDR3 is TGTGCCAGCAGCTTAGCGGGGACCCCAAATGAGCAGTTCTTC. Translation: CASSLAGTPNEQFF.

The genes are TRBV30 and TRBJ1-4; D call uncertain. CDR3 length: 15 residues. Trimming took 4 bases from V and 0 from J, leaving 12 bases between them. Germline V gene lookup returns CDR1 GTSNPN and CDR2 SVGIG (reference sequence). The CDR3 reads CAWTEGTATNEKLFF. DNA of the CDR3: TGTGCCTGGACCGAGGGAACAGCAACTAATGAAAAACTGTTTTTT.

This clone was observed a few times. The sample has other DNA sequences that encode this CDR3 too. The chain employs TRBV5-5 and TRBJ2-7; 9 nucleotides line up with TRBD1. The trim removed 3 bases at V and 7 bases at J, leaving 2 bases unmatched. Looked up from germline, CDR1 is SGHKS and CDR2 is YYEKEE (reference sequence). The CDR3 spans 12 residues. CDR3 amino acids: CASSWTGEEQYF. The CDR3, as DNA: TGTGCCAGCAGCTGGACAGGGGAAGAGCAGTACTTC.